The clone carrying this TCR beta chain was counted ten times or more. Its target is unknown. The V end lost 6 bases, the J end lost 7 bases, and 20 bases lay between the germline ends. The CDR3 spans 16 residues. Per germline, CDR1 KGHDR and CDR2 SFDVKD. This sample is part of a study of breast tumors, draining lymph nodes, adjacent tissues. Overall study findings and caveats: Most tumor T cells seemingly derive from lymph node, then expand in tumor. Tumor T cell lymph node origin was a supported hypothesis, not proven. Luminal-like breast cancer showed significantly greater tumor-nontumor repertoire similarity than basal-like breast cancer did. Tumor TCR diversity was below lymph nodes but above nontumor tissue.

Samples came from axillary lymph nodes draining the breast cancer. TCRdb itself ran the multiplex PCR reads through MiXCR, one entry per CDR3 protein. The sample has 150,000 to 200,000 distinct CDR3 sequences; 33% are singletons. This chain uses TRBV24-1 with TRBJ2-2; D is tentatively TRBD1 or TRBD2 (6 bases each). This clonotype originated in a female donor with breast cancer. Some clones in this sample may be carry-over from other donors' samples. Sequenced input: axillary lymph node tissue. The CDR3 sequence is CATSPRGVGSIGELFF. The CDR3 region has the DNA TGTGCCACCAGTCCAAGGGGGGTCGGGAGTATCGGGGAGCTGTTTTTT.